This T cell receptor (beta chain) was found in a study of radiotherapy plus CTLA-4 blockade in lung cancer. Study-level information: For 18% of patients, objective responses occurred, and about 34% had disease control.

On this clone itself: Its antigen is currently unknown.

With ipilimumab providing CTLA-4 blockade, focal radiation was administered to patients who had chemo-refractory metastatic non-small-cell lung cancer. Repertoires were generated with immunoSEQ multiplex PCR, while TCRdb's copy carries only in-frame clones and drops some. The data hold approximately 60,000 clones, with 70% to 80% observed a single time. The V segment lost 6 bases and the J segment 1 base; nucleotides outside the gene matches: 6. CDR1 is SGHDT, CDR2 YYEEEE, per germline. The CDR3 is 14 residues long. Study-level results: Radiotherapy plus ipilimumab was followed by expansion in blood of tumor-derived TCR clones. Early clone dynamics of blood T cells, plus interferon-beta, reportedly predicted response best.

The specimen comprised peripheral blood, sampled from a patient treated with radiotherapy plus ipilimumab. The rearrangement links TRBV5-6 to TRBJ2-7; 8 bases are a match to TRBD1. This receptor was obtained from a human donor with non-small cell lung cancer who had a complete response to radiotherapy plus ipilimumab. The CDR3 sequence is CASKNQGASYEQYV. Written as DNA, the CDR3 is TGTGCCAGCAAGAACCAGGGGGCGTCCTACGAGCAGTACGTC.